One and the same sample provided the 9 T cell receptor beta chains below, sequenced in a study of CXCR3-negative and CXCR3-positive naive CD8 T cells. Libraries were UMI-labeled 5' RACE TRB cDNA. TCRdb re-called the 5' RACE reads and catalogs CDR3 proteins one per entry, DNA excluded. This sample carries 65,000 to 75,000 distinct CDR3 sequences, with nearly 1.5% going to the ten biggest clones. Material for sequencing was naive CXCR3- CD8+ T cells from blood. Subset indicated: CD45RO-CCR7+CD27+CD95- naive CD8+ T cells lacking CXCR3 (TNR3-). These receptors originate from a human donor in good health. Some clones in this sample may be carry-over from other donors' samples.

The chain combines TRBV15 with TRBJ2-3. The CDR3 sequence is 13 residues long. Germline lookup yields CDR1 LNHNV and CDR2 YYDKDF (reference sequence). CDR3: CATSRVRWDTQYF.

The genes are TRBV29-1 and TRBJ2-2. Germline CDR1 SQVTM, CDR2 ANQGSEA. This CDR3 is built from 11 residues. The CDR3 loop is CSVAVTGELFF.

The chain's CDR3 is CASSSAQGSGETQYF. V gene TRBV3-1 combines with J gene TRBJ2-5; TCRdb picks TRBD1, but there is no DNA to check that call. The CDR3 totals 15 residues. Germline V lookup: CDR1 LGHDT, CDR2 YNNKEL (reference sequence).

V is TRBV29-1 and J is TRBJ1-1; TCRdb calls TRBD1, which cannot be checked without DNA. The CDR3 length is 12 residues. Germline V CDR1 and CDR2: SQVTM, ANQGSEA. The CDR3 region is CSVLGRGTEAFF.

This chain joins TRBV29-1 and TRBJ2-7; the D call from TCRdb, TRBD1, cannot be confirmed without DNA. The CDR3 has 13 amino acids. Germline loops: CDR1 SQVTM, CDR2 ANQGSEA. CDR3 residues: CSVLAGGIYEQYF.

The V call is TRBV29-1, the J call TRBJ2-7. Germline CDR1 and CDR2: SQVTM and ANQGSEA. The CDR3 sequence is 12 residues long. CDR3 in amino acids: CSVKTETYEQYF.

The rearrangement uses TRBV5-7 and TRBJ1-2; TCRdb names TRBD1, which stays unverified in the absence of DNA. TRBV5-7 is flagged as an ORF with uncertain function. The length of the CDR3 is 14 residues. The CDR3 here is CASRLATGQGGYTF.

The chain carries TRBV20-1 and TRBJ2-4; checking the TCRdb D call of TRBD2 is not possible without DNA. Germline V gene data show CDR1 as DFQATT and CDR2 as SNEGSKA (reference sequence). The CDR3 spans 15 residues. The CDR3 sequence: CSARAEGLAGGIQYF.

Here the CDR3 reads CASSLALRPGTSQEGEQFF. This chain connects TRBV7-9 to TRBJ2-1; checking the TCRdb D call of TRBD2 is not possible without DNA. The CDR3 runs 19 residues. CDR1 SEHNR and CDR2 FQNEAQ come from the germline V gene (reference sequence).